These 17 T cell receptor beta chains share one sample of origin, sequenced in a study of control samples from healthy donors and cancer patients. Using immunoSEQ multiplex PCR, the repertoire was profiled, and TCRdb retains in-frame clones only, with some absent. The sample carries 100,000 to 150,000 clones, roughly nine tenths recorded once. Sequencing was carried out using blood. All receptors derive from a man aged 50 to 60 in good health.

DNA of the CDR3: TGTGCCAGCAGTTCCGGGGCCGAGCAGTACTTC. It translates to CASSSGAEQYF. V gene TRBV27 combines with J gene TRBJ2-7; D could derive from TRBD1 or TRBD2 (5 bases each). Trimming removed 4 bases from V and 6 bases from J, with 7 bases in between. Germline CDR1 MNHEY, CDR2 SMNVEV (reference sequence). The CDR3 is 11 residues long.

The chain uses TRBV29-1 and TRBJ1-2, with D uncertain. Trimming stripped 0 bases from V and 5 bases from J, with 10 bases between. Germline lookup yields CDR1 SQVTM and CDR2 ANQGSEA. The CDR3 runs 13 residues. The CDR3 DNA follows: TGCAGCGTTGAAGAGGCAGGTCCGTATGGCTACACCTTC. Encoded protein: CSVEEAGPYGYTF.

V and J are TRBV7-2 and TRBJ1-1; TRBD1 might be the D (6 bases). CDR1 is SGHTA and CDR2 is FQGNSA in the germline V gene. This CDR3 spans 14 amino acids. V gave up 5 bases and J gave up 3 bases, with 13 bases separating them. The DNA for the CDR3 is TGTGCCAGCAGCCCCCTCCGGGGGCACACTGAAGCTTTCTTT. Amino acid sequence: CASSPLRGHTEAFF.

This clone was detected only once. This sequence joins TRBV7-9 and TRBJ2-4; D gene uncertain. The V and J ends lost 2 bases and 8 bases respectively, with 4 bases between them. The germline gives CDR1 SEHNR, CDR2 FQNEAQ (reference sequence). This CDR3 is built from 11 residues. The CDR3: CASSLYDIQYF. CDR3 bases: TGTGCCAGCAGCTTATATGACATTCAGTACTTC. The complete variable domain, with remaining parts taken from reference TRBV7-9 and TRBJ2-4, reads DTGVSQNPRHKITKRGQNVTFRCDPISEHNRLYWYRQTLGQGPEFLTYFQNEAQLEKSRLLSDRFSAERPKGSFSTLEIQRTEQGDSAMYLCASSLYDIQYFGAGTRLSVL.

The chain carries TRBV5-4 and TRBJ2-3; 11 nucleotides align to TRBD2. Germline-derived CDR1 and CDR2 are SGHNT and YYREEE (reference sequence). The CDR3 extends over 14 amino acids. V trimming: 4 bases; J trimming: 4 bases; junction bases outside the gene matches: 2. CDR3 nucleotides: TGTGCCAGCAGCGTAGCGGGGGGGGCAGATACGCAGTATTTT. Protein: CASSVAGGADTQYF.

The rearrangement links TRBV5-4 to TRBJ2-3; maybe TRBD1 (6 bases). Germline V CDR1 and CDR2: SGHNT, YYREEE (reference sequence). Trimming removed 4 bases at V and 1 base at J, with 10 bases between. The CDR3 spans 14 residues. The CDR3 DNA sequence: TGTGCCAGCAGCCTTTGGACAGGCACAGATACGCAGTATTTT. This encodes CASSLWTGTDTQYF. The full variable domain, in which reference TRBV5-4 and TRBJ2-3 provide the parts outside the CDR3, is ETGVTQSPTHLIKTRGQQVTLRCSSQSGHNTVSWYQQALGQGPQFIFQYYREEENGRGNFPPRFSGLQFPNYSSELNVNALELDDSALYLCASSLWTGTDTQYFGPGTRLTVL.

V and J are TRBV6-5 and TRBJ2-7, with TRBD1 matching over 7 bases. J was trimmed by 2 bases and V by 5 bases; bases with no gene match: 3. The length of the CDR3 is 13 residues. CDR1 is MNHEY, CDR2 SVGAGI, per germline. CDR3 DNA sequence: TGTGCCAGCAGTCGGGACAGTCCCTACGAGCAGTACTTC. Protein: CASSRDSPYEQYF.

The chain joins TRBV5-1 to TRBJ1-3; D is ambiguous. With 0 bases removed from V and 0 bases from J, the gap between germline ends came to 10 bases. The CDR3 loop spans 16 amino acids. In germline, CDR1 is SGHRS, CDR2 YFSETQ. The CDR3 bases are TGCGCCAGCAGCTTGGCGTTGTCAAGCTCTGGAAACACCATATATTTT. Translating it yields CASSLALSSSGNTIYF.

The count of this clone is one. The rearrangement uses TRBV3-1 (or the pseudogene TRBV3-2) and TRBJ2-7; D remains unclear. From germline, CDR1 is LGHDT and CDR2 YNNKEL (reference sequence). This CDR3 has 11 residues. Trimming shortened V by 4 bases and J by 3 bases, and 4 bases separated the two germline ends. The CDR3 DNA sequence: TGTGCCAGCAGCCTACGCTACGAGCAGTACTTC. It codes for CASSLRYEQYF.

This chain connects TRBV5-1 to TRBJ2-5, with TRBD2 identical over 12 bases. In germline, CDR1 is SGHRS, CDR2 YFSETQ. V shed 10 bases and J 0 bases; nucleotides not matched to a gene: 7. The CDR3 sequence is 15 residues long. CDR3 sequence reads: CACTSGGPYQETQYF. The CDR3, as DNA: TGCGCCTGTACTAGCGGGGGGCCTTACCAAGAGACCCAGTACTTC. Complete variable domain (other parts from reference TRBV5-1 and TRBJ2-5): KAGVTQTPRYLIKTRGQQVTLSCSPISGHRSVSWYQQTPGQGLQFLFEYFSETQRNKGNFPGRFSGRQFSNSRSEMNVSTLELGDSALYLCACTSGGPYQETQYFGPGTRLLVL.

The genes are TRBV5-4 and TRBJ2-3; D is unresolved. Per the germline V gene, CDR1 is SGHNT and CDR2 is YYREEE (reference sequence). CDR3 length: 17 residues. The V end was cut by 4 bases, the J end by 0 bases, with 18 bases between. CDR3 in amino acids: CASSAHARLASTDTQYF. The CDR3 region has the DNA TGTGCCAGCAGCGCCCACGCCAGGCTTGCTAGCACAGATACGCAGTATTTT. Complete variable domain (other parts from reference TRBV5-4 and TRBJ2-3): ETGVTQSPTHLIKTRGQQVTLRCSSQSGHNTVSWYQQALGQGPQFIFQYYREEENGRGNFPPRFSGLQFPNYSSELNVNALELDDSALYLCASSAHARLASTDTQYFGPGTRLTVL.

V usage is TRBV7-6 and J usage is TRBJ2-5; weak D call: TRBD1 (6 bases). CDR1 is SGHVS and CDR2 is FNYEAQ in the germline V gene. Trimming cost V 0 bases and J 5 bases, with 10 bases left between them. This CDR3 is 14 amino acids long. This CDR3 reads CASSLAGQGETQYF. The CDR3 nucleotides are TGTGCCAGCAGCTTAGCGGGACAAGGGGAGACCCAGTACTTC.

The chain employs TRBV7-9 and TRBJ1-1; D is undetermined. CDR3 length equals 15 residues. Trimming took off 5 bases at V and 1 base at J, with 14 bases between the two ends. The germline V gene encodes CDR1 SEHNR and CDR2 FQNEAQ (reference sequence). CDR3 nucleotide sequence: TGTGCCAGCAGCCTGGACCTCCCAGGGAACACTGAAGCTTTCTTT. It is translated as CASSLDLPGNTEAFF.

The CDR3 sequence: CASSLEASGGVGTQYF. The CDR3 nucleotides read TGCGCCAGCAGCTTGGAGGCTAGCGGGGGAGTGGGTACGCAGTATTTT. The gene calls are TRBV5-1 and TRBJ2-3; 10 bases map to TRBD2. With V trimmed by 0 bases and J by 8 bases, 9 bases remained unmatched. The germline V gene encodes CDR1 SGHRS and CDR2 YFSETQ. The CDR3 sequence is 16 residues long.

The chain has TRBV5-1 and TRBJ1-5; D uncertain. Germline-derived CDR1 and CDR2 are SGHRS and YFSETQ. CDR3 length: 16 amino acids. The V gene lost 0 bases and the J gene lost 0 bases, with 10 bases spanning the gap. The CDR3 region has the DNA TGCGCCAGCAGCTTGGAGCCCGACCATAGCAATCAGCCCCAGCATTTT. Translating gives CASSLEPDHSNQPQHF.

In DNA, the CDR3 is TGTGCCAGCAGCTTAGTCGCCGGGGGCGCGAGATACGAGCAGTACTTC. The encoded protein is CASSLVAGGARYEQYF. This chain joins TRBV7-6 and TRBJ2-7; tentatively, D is TRBD1 or TRBD2 (6 bases each). This CDR3 has 16 residues. The V end lost 1 base, the J end lost 4 bases, and 17 bases lay between the germline ends. In germline, CDR1 is SGHVS, CDR2 FNYEAQ. Looking up the rest from reference TRBV7-6 and TRBJ2-7 gives the full variable domain: GAGVSQSPRYKVTKRGQDVALRCDPISGHVSLYWYRQALGQGPEFLTYFNYEAQQDKSGLPNDRFSAERPEGSISTLTIQRTEQRDSAMYRCASSLVAGGARYEQYFGPGTRLTVT.

The rearrangement uses TRBV30 and TRBJ2-5; D not resolved. The CDR3 is 13 residues long. CDR1 and CDR2 (germline): GTSNPN, SVGIG (reference sequence). With 0 bases removed from V and 2 bases from J, the gap between germline ends came to 7 bases. The CDR3: CAWSVGLQETQYF. CDR3 sequence (DNA): TGTGCCTGGAGTGTAGGCCTTCAAGAGACCCAGTACTTC.